A selection of T cell receptor beta chains follows, all from one sample in a study of siplizumab effects on memory and regulatory T cells. TCRdb keeps only in-frame clones here, not all; method: immunoSEQ multiplex PCR. Of more than 70,000 clones in the sample, around 95% were seen once. Sequencing input: CD8+ T cells sorted from blood. The source is a human donor in good health. CDR3s include the opening cysteine and the closing phenylalanine or tryptophan. A D gene is named only where the DNA matches it firmly. Expanded clones are given a class, and other clones once, few, many or no size at all.

cdr3_length	clone_size	v_call	d_call	j_call	cdr3_nt	cdr3_aa
14	-	TRBV5-4	-	TRBJ2-7	TGTGCCAGCAGCTTCGGGACTGGAGCCTACGAGCAGTACTTC	CASSFGTGAYEQYF
13	-	TRBV14	-	TRBJ2-7	TGTGCCAGCACTGGAGGGATCCCCTACGAGCAGTACTTC	CASTGGIPYEQYF
14	-	TRBV9	TRBD2	TRBJ2-1	TGTGCCAGCAATGAGCGGGGGACCTACAATGAGCAGTTCTTC	CASNERGTYNEQFF
17	once	TRBV5-8	TRBD1	TRBJ2-1	TGTGCCAGCAGCTTTGACTCCGGGACAGGGGGCTTCTATGAGCAGTTCTTC	CASSFDSGTGGFYEQFF
13	-	TRBV30	TRBD1	TRBJ1-1	TGTGCCAGTACAGGGGGAAAGAACACTGAAGCTTTCTTT	CASTGGKNTEAFF
16	-	TRBV6-5	-	TRBJ2-1	TGTGCCAGCAGTTACTCGGTGGGGGAGCGAGGCGATGAGCAGTTCTTC	CASSYSVGERGDEQFF
15	-	TRBV4-1	-	TRBJ1-5	TGCGCCAGCAGCCAAGATAGGGGGGAAAATCAGCCCCAGCATTTT	CASSQDRGENQPQHF
10	-	TRBV2	-	TRBJ2-1	TGTGCCAGCGGAGCCAATGAGCAGTTCTTC	CASGANEQFF
16	-	TRBV11-3	-	TRBJ2-2	TGTGCCAGCAGCTTGGATAGAGCAGGGAATACCGGGGAGCTGTTTTTT	CASSLDRAGNTGELFF
16	-	TRBV7-9	TRBD2	TRBJ2-7	TGTGCCAGCAGCCCGCCAGCGGGGAACCCCGGAGACGAGCAGTACTTC	CASSPPAGNPGDEQYF
14	-	TRBV6-6	-	TRBJ1-1	TGTGCCAGCAGTTACGCAGGGGAGAACACTGAAGCTTTCTTT	CASSYAGENTEAFF